Listed below are T cell receptor beta chains from one sample, sequenced in a study of blood T cell repertoires in COVID-19. Sequenced by immunoSEQ multiplex PCR; TCRdb stores in-frame clones only, minus some. Among about 140,000 clones, 88% were seen once, and the ten largest hold over 1.5%. Sequenced: peripheral blood. The origin of the receptors is a man between 65 and 85 years old with acute or convalescent COVID-19. The CDR3 runs from the conserved cysteine through the conserved F or W. A D gene is named only where the DNA matches it firmly. Clone size is not always given. Where it is, it says once, few, many or a class for expanded clones.

TGTGCCAGCGACGGGACAGGGGGAGAGTCTGAAGCTTTCTTT	CASDGTGGESEAFF	TRBV6-5	TRBD1	.	TRBJ1-1
TGTGCCAGCAGGGCGAGGGATAGCAATCAGCCCCAGCATTTT	CASRARDSNQPQHF	TRBV6-5	.	.	TRBJ1-5
TGTGCCAGCAGTTACGGGACAGCGTACCAAGAGACCCAGTACTTC	CASSYGTAYQETQYF	TRBV6-5	TRBD1	.	TRBJ2-5
TGTGCCAGCAGTTCCGGGACAGGGGGTGAAAAACTGTTTTTT	CASSSGTGGEKLFF	TRBV28	TRBD1	.	TRBJ1-4
TGTGCCTGGAGAAACCGGGACAGTAGTCGAAACACCGGGGAGCTGTTTTTT	CAWRNRDSSRNTGELFF	TRBV30	TRBD1	.	TRBJ2-2
TGTGCCAGCAGTTACGGACAGGGAGTTGGAGATCAGCCCCAGCATTTT	CASSYGQGVGDQPQHF	TRBV6-2/TRBV6-3	TRBD1	.	TRBJ1-5
TGTGCCTGGAGTGTACTAGCGGGCTCGACAGATACGCAGTATTTT	CAWSVLAGSTDTQYF	TRBV30	TRBD2	.	TRBJ2-3
TGTGCCAGCAGTATAGTTGGTCTGAACACTGAAGCTTTCTTT	CASSIVGLNTEAFF	TRBV28	.	.	TRBJ1-1
TGTGCCAGCAGTGAGGCAGGGTGGCAAGAGACCCAGTACTTC	CASSEAGWQETQYF	TRBV25-1	.	.	TRBJ2-5
TGTGCCAGCAGCCCCCGACACAGGGAGGGAGAGACCCAGTACTTC	CASSPRHREGETQYF	TRBV7-3	.	.	TRBJ2-5
TGTGCCAGCAGCCAAACCGGGTCCCGGTCCGGGGAGCTGTTTTTT	CASSQTGSRSGELFF	TRBV7-8	.	.	TRBJ2-2
TGTGCCAGCAGCTTGTACGGGACAGGGAACACTGAAGCTTTCTTT	CASSLYGTGNTEAFF	TRBV5-4	TRBD1	.	TRBJ1-1
TGTGCCAGCAGCGAAGGGGCTTACTATGGCTACACCTTC	CASSEGAYYGYTF	TRBV9	.	.	TRBJ1-2
TGTGCCAGCAGTTTCGGGACTCCCACCGGGGAGCTGTTTTTT	CASSFGTPTGELFF	TRBV27	.	.	TRBJ2-2
TGTGCCAGCAGCCCGGTGGGGGGGCCCTATGGCTACACCTTC	CASSPVGGPYGYTF	TRBV5-6	.	.	TRBJ1-2
TGCGCCAGCAGCTTGGGGGACAGTCGCACCGGGGAGCTGTTTTTT	CASSLGDSRTGELFF	TRBV5-1	TRBD1	.	TRBJ2-2
TGCAGCGTTACAGGGTTTTTCCGTCCAGATACGCAGTATTTT	CSVTGFFRPDTQYF	TRBV29-1	.	.	TRBJ2-3
TGCGCCAGCAGCCCCGTCAGGCTCCTCACTGGAAACACCATATATTTT	CASSPVRLLTGNTIYF	TRBV5-1	.	few	TRBJ1-3
TGTGCCAGCAGCTCTCTAGCGGGGGGGAATCGGGCAGATACGCAGTATTTT	CASSSLAGGNRADTQYF	TRBV7-6	TRBD2	.	TRBJ2-3
TGCGCCAGCAGCCAAGGTGCAGGGGGTTACGAGCAGTACTTC	CASSQGAGGYEQYF	TRBV4-1	TRBD1	many	TRBJ2-7
TGTGCCAGCAGGGGCTACAGGGCGTATAGCAATCAGCCCCAGCATTTT	CASRGYRAYSNQPQHF	TRBV27	.	.	TRBJ1-5
TGTGCCAGCAGGGACAGATCGAACACTGAAGCTTTCTTT	CASRDRSNTEAFF	TRBV2	.	.	TRBJ1-1
TGTGCCAGTAAGGGGGGCACAGATACGCAGTATTTT	CASKGGTDTQYF	TRBV19	.	.	TRBJ2-3
TGCGCCAGCAGCTCAGGGACAGCAAACTATGGCTACACCTTC	CASSSGTANYGYTF	TRBV5-1	TRBD1	.	TRBJ1-2
TGTGCCAGCAGCCCGCGATGGACAGGGGGGTATGTAAATGAAAAACTGTTTTTT	CASSPRWTGGYVNEKLFF	TRBV3-1/TRBV3-2	TRBD1	.	TRBJ1-4
TGCAGCGGCGGGGGTACTAGCACAGATACGCAGTATTTT	CSGGGTSTDTQYF	TRBV29-1	TRBD2	.	TRBJ2-3
TGTGCCAGCAGAGGGCAGGGTAGGACCGGGGAGCTGTTTTTT	CASRGQGRTGELFF	TRBV28	.	.	TRBJ2-2
TGTGCCAGCAGTCTTGAATTCCCGGGACAGAGCCTCTACGAGCAGTACTTC	CASSLEFPGQSLYEQYF	TRBV6-6	TRBD1	.	TRBJ2-7
TGTGCCAGCAATAAAGAGGGAACGGGGGGTCAGACCCAAGAGACCCAGTACTTC	CASNKEGTGGQTQETQYF	TRBV4-2	TRBD2	.	TRBJ2-5
TGTGCCAGCAGCTCTGGGACAGGGGCTCGGGGGGAGCAGTACTTC	CASSSGTGARGEQYF	TRBV5-5	TRBD1	.	TRBJ2-7
TGTGCCAGCAGCCAAGGAGCGAACACCGGGGAGCTGTTTTTT	CASSQGANTGELFF	TRBV4-2	.	.	TRBJ2-2
TGTGCCAGCAGTCCACAGGGTTTAGGTAATCAGCCCCAGCATTTT	CASSPQGLGNQPQHF	TRBV2	.	.	TRBJ1-5
TGTGCCAGCAGAAGCCGGTCTTCTTCCTACGAGCAGTACTTC	CASRSRSSSYEQYF	TRBV6-5	.	once	TRBJ2-7
TGTGCCAGCAGCCTAGGGGGGACAGGTCAAGAGACCCAGTACTTC	CASSLGGTGQETQYF	TRBV11-3	TRBD1	.	TRBJ2-5
TGCGCCAGCAGCGGACGGACTAGCGGGACCAGCACAGATACGCAGTATTTT	CASSGRTSGTSTDTQYF	TRBV5-1	TRBD2	.	TRBJ2-3
TGTGCCAGCAGCGCCCCAACGGGCCAGCATTTT	CASSAPTGQHF	TRBV28	.	few	TRBJ1-5
TGTGCCAGCAGAAACCAGATCCATCCCTACGAGCAGTACTTC	CASRNQIHPYEQYF	TRBV6-5	.	.	TRBJ2-7
TGTGCCAGCAGCAAAGAGGGACAGAGAAGAGGTGAGAGGGGAAACACCATATATTTT	CASSKEGQRRGERGNTIYF	TRBV21-1	.	.	TRBJ1-3
TGTGCCAGCTCACCTTCGACAGGGAACACTGAAGCTTTCTTT	CASSPSTGNTEAFF	TRBV18	.	.	TRBJ1-1
TGTGCCAGCAGCTTACAGGGTTTCGACTATGGCTACACCTTC	CASSLQGFDYGYTF	TRBV5-5	.	.	TRBJ1-2
TGTGCCAGCAGCTTAGATGAGGGAGAGCCGTTCTTC	CASSLDEGEPFF	TRBV11-2	.	.	TRBJ2-1
TGTGCCAGTAGTGGGCAGTTTACAGTCCCTGAAGCTTTCTTT	CASSGQFTVPEAFF	TRBV19	.	.	TRBJ1-1
TGTGCCAGCAGCCCGGGACTAGCGACTAGCACAGATACGCAGTATTTT	CASSPGLATSTDTQYF	TRBV5-4	TRBD2	.	TRBJ2-3
TGTGCCATCAGCGGTTCCTACGAGCAGTACTTC	CAISGSYEQYF	TRBV10-3	.	once	TRBJ2-7
TGCGCCAGCAGACGGACAGAGGGGGAAGTGCAGTACTTC	CASRRTEGEVQYF	TRBV10-2	.	.	TRBJ2-7